Below, one T cell receptor beta chain is given with its context. The clone's antigen remains unknown. Base-call qualities are not available, and no considerably larger clone is one nucleotide away. The ViraFEST assay stimulated PBMC with viral peptide pools and then used TCR sequencing to identify antigen-specific CD4+ T cell clonotypes by expansion. After about 10 days of culture, CD4+ T cells were isolated with the EasySep CD4+ T cell isolation kit. The absence of prior SARS-CoV-2 infection in healthy vaccine recipients was confirmed by negative nucleocapsid antibodies before and after vaccination. Over 1.5 million PBMC per well were cultured with 10 ug/ml peptides in IMDM containing 5% human AB serum, about 9 IU/ml IL-2 and gentamicin. On days 3 and 7, half of the culture medium was replaced with fresh IL-2-containing medium. Unless otherwise noted, each peptide stimulation condition was cultured in triplicate wells. Using Ficoll-Paque Plus gradient centrifugation, PBMC were separated from whole blood and then either used fresh or cryopreserved at -140C. Overlapping peptide pools spanned the spike proteins of SARS-CoV-2 and the common cold coronaviruses HCoV-NL63, HCoV-OC43 and HCoV-229E. The QIAamp micro DNA kit was used to extract genomic DNA from the cultured CD4+ T cells.

CDR1 and CDR2, per the germline V gene, are SGHTA and FQGNSA. Trimming costs V 2 bases and J 3 bases, and their ends lie 10 bases apart. The CDR3 goes from the cysteine to the phenylalanine over 14 residues. Just CDR3 DNA is preserved here, 42 bases in frame from base 1. The library relied on the immunoSEQ multiplex PCR assay. DNA from the CD4+ T cells that had been cultured and isolated underwent TCR beta CDR3 sequencing. In the original analysis: Non-productive TCR sequences were removed, reads were trimmed to the CDR3 region, and CDR3s of at least 7 amino acids were retained. The MANAFEST web app was used to pick out antigen-specific clonotypes by comparing their expansion in peptide wells with that in reference cultures. Positive clones required FDR<0.05 expansion versus reference and all other wells, odds ratio above 5, and frequency above 0.1% in two replicate wells. A clonotype was called cross-reactive if it was significantly expanded both in SARS-CoV-2 spike wells and in at least one common cold coronavirus spike condition. Levenshtein distance calculated with the stringdist R package was used to assess CDR3 similarity, and unrooted trees were constructed with ape in R 3.6.1. TCRdb carries this immuneACCESS record with in-frame sequences only. Its versions omit some clonotypes, under half of them owing to an unresolved V gene in the studies checked, with the rest unexplained. The V and J calls and clone size come from that table; D and trimming were worked out from the DNA. Counted in this sample were approximately 25,000 clones; around three quarters of them appeared once. The ten most abundant clones make up under 12% of the sample.

This sample is part of a study of vaccination effects on CD4 cells after COVID-19 (dated by TCRdb to 2022 to 2024). Study-level background: Two doses of either the BNT162b2 or the mRNA-1273 mRNA SARS-CoV-2 vaccine were administered to participants. Cultures from other donors in the study were sequenced using the Oncomine TCR Beta short-read assay on an Illumina iSeq 100. A total of approximately 9 COVID-19 convalescent patients and a few SARS-CoV-2-naive healthy vaccine recipients were included in the full study. In both COVID-19 convalescent patients and infection-naive vaccine recipients, the study compared SARS-CoV-2 spike-specific CD4+ TCR repertoires from before mRNA vaccination with those from after it.

Overall study outcomes, separate from this receptor: The study was limited by a small number of convalescent patients and lacked early post-infection timepoints. Among healthy vaccine recipients, nearly all vaccine-induced clones were SARS-CoV-2 mono-reactive, and only 1 of 255 was cross-reactive with common cold coronaviruses. Both infection-induced and vaccine-induced clones contracted markedly at late post-vaccination timepoints, which is consistent with waning T cell responses.

Here the sequenced sample was CD4+ T cells from PBMCs cultured with SARS-CoV-2 spike peptides, taken before COVID-19 vaccination. This specimen's cell subset or site label, interpreted: SARS-CoV-2 spike overlapping peptide pool stimulation. Rearrangement joined TRBV7-2 to TRBJ1-1; perhaps TRBD1 is the D gene, with 5 bases matching. This TCR was sampled from a human donor who received a COVID-19 vaccine. The CDR3 protein: CASSLQGGDTEAFF. The DNA sequence is TGTGCCAGCAGCTTACAGGGAGGGGACACTGAAGCTTTCTTT.